The source of this TCR beta chain is a study of T-cell reconstitution after alpha-beta-depleted transplantation in children. V lost 0 bases and J lost 2; bases outside the gene matches: 4. The germline V gene encodes CDR1 MNHEY and CDR2 SMNVEV (reference sequence). This CDR3 has 17 amino acids. Unique molecular identifiers were incorporated when the TCRbeta library was constructed. TCRdb passed the PCR reads through MiXCR, listing each CDR3 protein once. The sample carries roughly 160,000 distinct CDR3 sequences, 11% recorded once. Ten or more counts support this clonotype. Specimen: PBMCs, collected before TCRalphabeta/CD19-depleted stem cell transplant. The clonotype was recovered from a boy aged 2 to 10 with acute myeloid leukemia, due to receive a stem cell transplant. The chain links TRBV27 to TRBJ1-6, with 7 nucleotides matching TRBD1. CDR3 in DNA: TGTGCCAGCAGTTTATCGTTAAGGGGGCCCTATAATTCACCCCTCCACTTT. Residues: CASSLSLRGPYNSPLHF.